The source of this T cell receptor (beta chain) is a study of blood T cell repertoires in COVID-19. In the study overall: The origin of the acute and convalescent COVID-19 samples was the United States, Italy and Spain. Sources were T cells, B-cell-depleted T cells, or PBMCs; the material itself was cDNA or gDNA.

Clones were read by immunoSEQ multiplex PCR, and TCRdb kept only the in-frame ones, dropping some. The data contain just under 300,000 clones, around 86% of them singletons. The TCR comes from a man between 65 and 85 years old with acute or convalescent COVID-19. Material: peripheral blood.

CDR3 in amino acids: CASSDQKGFKAEAFF. The CDR3 coding sequence is TGTGCCAGTAGTGATCAGAAGGGGTTTAAGGCTGAAGCTTTCTTT. The chain has TRBV19 and TRBJ1-1; maybe TRBD1 (5 bases). V lost 5 bases, J lost 6 bases, and 19 bases lay in between. Germline V gene sequence: CDR1 LNHDA, CDR2 SQIVND (reference sequence). The CDR3 contains 15 residues.